This TCR beta chain was captured in a study of regulatory T cells in long-lasting Graves disease. Overall study: Freshly diagnosed Graves' patients had used antithyroid drugs for under 3 months. General study findings and limits: Persistent disease samples used TRBV28, TRBJ1-2 and TRBJ2-5 preferentially. Relative to new patients (966), persistent patients exhibited greater sharing of public clonotypes (2,741).

Concerning this clonotype: What it binds is not known.

Time point defined: newly diagnosed GD, antithyroid drugs for less than 3 months. From PBMCs, RNA was extracted and then used to make the TCR library. Building of the TCR beta libraries involved iRepertoire HTBI primers and Arm-PCR of CDR3 regions. Using its own MiXCR run on the multiplex PCR reads, TCRdb lists one record per CDR3 protein. The data hold around 400,000 distinct CDR3 sequences, with around 16% observed a single time. The CDR3 contains 16 residues. The germline V gene has CDR1 SGHAT and CDR2 FQNNGV. Trimming took 5 bases from V and 0 from J, leaving 15 bases between them. The chain combines TRBV11-2 with TRBJ2-3; possible D gene TRBD1, 6 bases. The material was peripheral blood mononuclear cells (PBMCs), obtained at new diagnosis, from a patient treated with antithyroid drugs. The source is a female donor with Graves disease. This CDR3 is CASSPLGGASTDTQYF. In DNA, the CDR3 is TGTGCCAGCAGCCCCTTAGGGGGTGCTAGCACAGATACGCAGTATTTT.